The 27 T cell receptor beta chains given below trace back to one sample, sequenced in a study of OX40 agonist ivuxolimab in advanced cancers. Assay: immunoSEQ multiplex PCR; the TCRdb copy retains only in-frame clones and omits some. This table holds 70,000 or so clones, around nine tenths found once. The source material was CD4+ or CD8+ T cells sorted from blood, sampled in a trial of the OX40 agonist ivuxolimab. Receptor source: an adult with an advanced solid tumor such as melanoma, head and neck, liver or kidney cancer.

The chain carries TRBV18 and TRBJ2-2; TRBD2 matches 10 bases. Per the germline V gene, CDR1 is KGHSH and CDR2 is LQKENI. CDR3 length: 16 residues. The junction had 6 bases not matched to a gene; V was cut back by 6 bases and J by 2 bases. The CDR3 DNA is TGTGCCAGCTCGGAAGGACTAGCGGTTAACACCGGGGAGCTGTTTTTT. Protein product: CASSEGLAVNTGELFF.

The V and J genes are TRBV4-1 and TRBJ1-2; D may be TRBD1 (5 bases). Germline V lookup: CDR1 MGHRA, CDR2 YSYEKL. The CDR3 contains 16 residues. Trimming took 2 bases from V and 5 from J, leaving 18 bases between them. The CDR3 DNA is TGCGCCAGCAGCCAACGCCACCGAGGGGAGGTGTATGGCTACACCTTC. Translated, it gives CASSQRHRGEVYGYTF.

In nucleotides, the CDR3 is TGTGCCAGTCACCCCGGGACAGCTTCCTACGAGCAGTACTTC. Translated, it gives CASHPGTASYEQYF. The chain recombines TRBV19 with TRBJ2-7; 7 bases fit TRBD1. Unmatched junction bases numbered 8, after V lost 8 bases and J lost 1 base. The CDR3 totals 14 residues. The germline gives CDR1 LNHDA, CDR2 SQIVND (reference sequence).

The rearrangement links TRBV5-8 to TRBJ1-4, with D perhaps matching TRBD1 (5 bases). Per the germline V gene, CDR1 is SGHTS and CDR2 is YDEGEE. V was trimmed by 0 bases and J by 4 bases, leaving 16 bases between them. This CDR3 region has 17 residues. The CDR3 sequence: CASSLGDGSRGNEKLFF. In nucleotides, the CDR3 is TGTGCCAGCAGCTTGGGGGACGGCTCGAGGGGTAATGAAAAACTGTTTTTT.

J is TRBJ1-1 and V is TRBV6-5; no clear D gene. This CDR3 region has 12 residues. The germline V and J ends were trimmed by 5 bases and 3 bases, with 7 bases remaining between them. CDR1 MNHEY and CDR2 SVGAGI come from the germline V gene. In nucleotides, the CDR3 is TGTGCCAGCAGTCAGCCATACACTGAAGCTTTCTTT. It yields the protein CASSQPYTEAFF.

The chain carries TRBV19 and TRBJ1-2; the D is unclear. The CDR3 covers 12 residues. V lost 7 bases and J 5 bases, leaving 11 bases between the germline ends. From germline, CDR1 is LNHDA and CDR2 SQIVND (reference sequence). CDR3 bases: TGTGCCAGTACCTCCCAAGGGTATGGCTACACCTTC. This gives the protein CASTSQGYGYTF.

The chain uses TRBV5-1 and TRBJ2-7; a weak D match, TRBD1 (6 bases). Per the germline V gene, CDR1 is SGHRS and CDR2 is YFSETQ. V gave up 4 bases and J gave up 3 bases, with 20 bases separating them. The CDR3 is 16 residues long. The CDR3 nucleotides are TGCGCCAGCAGCCCAGGGCTGCAGGGGCCTCTCTACGAGCAGTACTTC. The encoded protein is CASSPGLQGPLYEQYF.

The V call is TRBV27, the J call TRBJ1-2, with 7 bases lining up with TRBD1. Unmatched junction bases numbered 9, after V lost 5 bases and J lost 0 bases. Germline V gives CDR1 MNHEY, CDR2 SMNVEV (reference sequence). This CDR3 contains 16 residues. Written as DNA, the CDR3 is TGTGCCAGCAGTCCTTGGCGGGACAGTCCTAACTATGGCTACACCTTC. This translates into CASSPWRDSPNYGYTF.

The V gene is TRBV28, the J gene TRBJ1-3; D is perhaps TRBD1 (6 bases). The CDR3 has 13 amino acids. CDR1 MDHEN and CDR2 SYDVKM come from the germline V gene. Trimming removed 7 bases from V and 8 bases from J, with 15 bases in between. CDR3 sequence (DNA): TGTGCCAGCATCAACCAGGGGTCAGACACCATATATTTT. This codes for CASINQGSDTIYF.

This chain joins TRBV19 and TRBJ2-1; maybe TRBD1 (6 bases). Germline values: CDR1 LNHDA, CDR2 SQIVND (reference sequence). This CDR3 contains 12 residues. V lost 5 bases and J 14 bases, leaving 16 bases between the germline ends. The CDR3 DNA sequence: TGTGCCAGTAGTCCACTACAGGGTGGAGAGTTCTTC. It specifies CASSPLQGGEFF.

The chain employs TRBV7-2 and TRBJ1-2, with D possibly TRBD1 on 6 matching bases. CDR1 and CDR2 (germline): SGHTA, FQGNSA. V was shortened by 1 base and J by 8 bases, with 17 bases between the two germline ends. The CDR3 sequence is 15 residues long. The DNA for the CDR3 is TGTGCCAGCAGCTTAGGCAACAGGGCGGGGCAAGGCTACACCTTC. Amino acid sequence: CASSLGNRAGQGYTF. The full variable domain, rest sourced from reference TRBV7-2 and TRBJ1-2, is GAGVSQSPSNKVTEKGKDVELRCDPISGHTALYWYRQSLGQGLEFLIYFQGNSAPDKSGLPSDRFSAERTGGSVSTLTIQRTQQEDSAVYLCASSLGNRAGQGYTFGSGTRLTVV.

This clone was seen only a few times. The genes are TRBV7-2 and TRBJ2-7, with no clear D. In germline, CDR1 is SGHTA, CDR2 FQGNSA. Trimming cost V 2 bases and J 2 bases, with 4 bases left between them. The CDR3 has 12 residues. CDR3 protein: CASSLTPYEQYF. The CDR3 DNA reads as TGTGCCAGCAGCTTAACCCCCTACGAGCAGTACTTC.

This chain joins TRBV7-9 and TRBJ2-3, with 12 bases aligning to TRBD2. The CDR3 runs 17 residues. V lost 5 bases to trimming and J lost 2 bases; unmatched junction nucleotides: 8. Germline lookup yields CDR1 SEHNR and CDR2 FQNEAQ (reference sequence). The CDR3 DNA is TGTGCCAGCAGCCGATTAACTAGCGGGGGGAACACAGATACGCAGTATTTT. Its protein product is CASSRLTSGGNTDTQYF.

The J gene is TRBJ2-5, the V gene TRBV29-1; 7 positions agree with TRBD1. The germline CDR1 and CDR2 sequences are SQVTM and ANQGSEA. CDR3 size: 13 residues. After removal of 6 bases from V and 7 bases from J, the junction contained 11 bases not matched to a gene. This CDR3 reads CSVRGLGIVTQYF. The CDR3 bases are TGCAGCGTGAGGGGGCTGGGAATAGTGACCCAGTACTTC. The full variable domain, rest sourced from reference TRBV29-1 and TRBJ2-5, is SAVISQKPSRDICQRGTSLTIQCQVDSQVTMMFWYRQQPGQSLTLIATANQGSEATYESGFVIDKFPISRPNLTFSTLTVSNMSPEDSSIYLCSVRGLGIVTQYFGPGTRLLVL.

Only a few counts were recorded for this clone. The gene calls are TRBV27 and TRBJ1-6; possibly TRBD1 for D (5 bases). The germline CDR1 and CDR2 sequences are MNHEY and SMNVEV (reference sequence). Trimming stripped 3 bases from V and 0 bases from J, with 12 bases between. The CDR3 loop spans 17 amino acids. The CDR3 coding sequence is TGTGCCAGCAGTTTTGCGGGGACCAGCTCCTATAATTCACCCCTCCACTTT. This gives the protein CASSFAGTSSYNSPLHF.

CDR3 protein: CASSIEGGENEQFF. The CDR3 DNA sequence: TGTGCCAGCAGTATCGAAGGAGGTGAGAATGAGCAGTTCTTC. This chain uses TRBV6-4 with TRBJ2-1; tentatively, D is TRBD2 (5 bases). This CDR3 is 14 amino acids long. From germline, CDR1 is MRHNA and CDR2 SNTAGT. V was pared by 5 bases and J by 7 bases, with 15 bases between.

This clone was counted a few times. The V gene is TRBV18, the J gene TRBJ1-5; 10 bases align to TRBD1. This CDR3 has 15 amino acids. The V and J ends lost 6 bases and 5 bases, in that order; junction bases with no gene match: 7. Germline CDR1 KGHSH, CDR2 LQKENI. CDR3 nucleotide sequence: TGTGCCAGCTCTCAAGAGACAGGGGGCGATCAGCCCCAGCATTTT. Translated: CASSQETGGDQPQHF. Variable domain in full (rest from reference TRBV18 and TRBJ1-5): NAGVMQNPRHLVRRRGQEARLRCSPMKGHSHVYWYRQLPEEGLKFMVYLQKENIIDESGMPKERFSAEFPKEGPSILRIQQVVRGDSAAYFCASSQETGGDQPQHFGDGTRLSIL.

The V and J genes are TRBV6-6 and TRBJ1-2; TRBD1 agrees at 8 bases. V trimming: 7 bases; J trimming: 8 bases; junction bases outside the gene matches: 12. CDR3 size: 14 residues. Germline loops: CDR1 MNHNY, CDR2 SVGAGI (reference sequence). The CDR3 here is CASTNLPGQGGYTF. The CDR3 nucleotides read TGTGCCAGCACCAACCTTCCCGGACAGGGCGGCTACACCTTC.

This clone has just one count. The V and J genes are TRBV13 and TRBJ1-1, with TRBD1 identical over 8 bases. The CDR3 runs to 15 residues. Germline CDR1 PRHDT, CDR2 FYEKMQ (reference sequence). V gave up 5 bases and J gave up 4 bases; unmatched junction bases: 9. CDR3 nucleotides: TGTGCCAGCAGCCCCCGACAGGGGTCGTCCACTGAAGCTTTCTTT. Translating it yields CASSPRQGSSTEAFF.

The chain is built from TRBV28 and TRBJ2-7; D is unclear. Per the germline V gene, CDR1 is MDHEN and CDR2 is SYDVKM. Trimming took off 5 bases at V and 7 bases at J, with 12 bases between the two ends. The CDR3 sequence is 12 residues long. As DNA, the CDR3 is TGTGCCAGCAGTCCCCCAAGTCAAGAGCAGTACTTC. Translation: CASSPPSQEQYF.

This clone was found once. CDR3 nucleotide sequence: TGTGCCAGCTCCCCTCGGGGTAGAGATTCACCCCTCCACTTT. This translates into CASSPRGRDSPLHF. V usage is TRBV18 and J usage is TRBJ1-6; no reliable D call. This CDR3 is 14 amino acids long. The ends were cut back, 6 bases at V and 8 bases at J, with 14 bases in the middle. Germline V lookup: CDR1 KGHSH, CDR2 LQKENI.

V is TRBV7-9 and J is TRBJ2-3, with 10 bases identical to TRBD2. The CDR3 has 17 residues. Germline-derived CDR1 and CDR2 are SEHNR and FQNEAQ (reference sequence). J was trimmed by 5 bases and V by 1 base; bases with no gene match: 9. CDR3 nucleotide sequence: TGTGCCAGCAGCTTAGTTGGTAGCGGGGGGTTCAAAGATACGCAGTATTTT. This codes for CASSLVGSGGFKDTQYF.

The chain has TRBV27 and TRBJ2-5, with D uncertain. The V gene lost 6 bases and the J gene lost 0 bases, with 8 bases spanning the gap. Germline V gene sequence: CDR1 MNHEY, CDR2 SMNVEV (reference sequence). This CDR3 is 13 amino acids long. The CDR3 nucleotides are TGTGCCAGCAGAAGACACGACCAAGAGACCCAGTACTTC. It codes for CASRRHDQETQYF.

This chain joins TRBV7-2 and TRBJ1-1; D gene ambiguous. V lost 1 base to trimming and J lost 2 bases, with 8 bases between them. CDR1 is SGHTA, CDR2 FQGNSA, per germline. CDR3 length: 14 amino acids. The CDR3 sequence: CASSLGSFNTEAFF. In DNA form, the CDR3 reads TGTGCCAGCAGCTTAGGGTCGTTCAACACTGAAGCTTTCTTT.

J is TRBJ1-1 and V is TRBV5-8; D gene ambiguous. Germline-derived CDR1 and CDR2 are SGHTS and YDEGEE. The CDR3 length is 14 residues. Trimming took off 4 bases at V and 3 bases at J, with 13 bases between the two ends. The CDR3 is CASSRRYGDTEAFF. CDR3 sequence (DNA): TGTGCCAGCAGCCGCCGGTATGGGGACACTGAAGCTTTCTTT.

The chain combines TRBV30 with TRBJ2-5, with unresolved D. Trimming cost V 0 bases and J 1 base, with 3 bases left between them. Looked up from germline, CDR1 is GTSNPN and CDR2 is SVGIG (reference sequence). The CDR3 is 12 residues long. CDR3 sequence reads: CAWSVPQETQYF. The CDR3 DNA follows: TGTGCCTGGAGTGTCCCCCAAGAGACCCAGTACTTC.

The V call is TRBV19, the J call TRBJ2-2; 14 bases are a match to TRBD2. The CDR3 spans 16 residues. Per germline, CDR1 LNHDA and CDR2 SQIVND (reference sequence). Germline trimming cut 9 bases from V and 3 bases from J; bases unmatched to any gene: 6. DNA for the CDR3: TGTGCCAGCAAGGGACTAGCGGGAGTGGACACCGGGGAGCTGTTTTTT. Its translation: CASKGLAGVDTGELFF. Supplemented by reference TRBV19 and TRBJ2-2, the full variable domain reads DGGITQSPKYLFRKEGQNVTLSCEQNLNHDAMYWYRQDPGQGLRLIYYSQIVNDFQKGDIAEGYSVSREKKESFPLTVTSAQKNPTAFYLCASKGLAGVDTGELFFGEGSRLTVL.